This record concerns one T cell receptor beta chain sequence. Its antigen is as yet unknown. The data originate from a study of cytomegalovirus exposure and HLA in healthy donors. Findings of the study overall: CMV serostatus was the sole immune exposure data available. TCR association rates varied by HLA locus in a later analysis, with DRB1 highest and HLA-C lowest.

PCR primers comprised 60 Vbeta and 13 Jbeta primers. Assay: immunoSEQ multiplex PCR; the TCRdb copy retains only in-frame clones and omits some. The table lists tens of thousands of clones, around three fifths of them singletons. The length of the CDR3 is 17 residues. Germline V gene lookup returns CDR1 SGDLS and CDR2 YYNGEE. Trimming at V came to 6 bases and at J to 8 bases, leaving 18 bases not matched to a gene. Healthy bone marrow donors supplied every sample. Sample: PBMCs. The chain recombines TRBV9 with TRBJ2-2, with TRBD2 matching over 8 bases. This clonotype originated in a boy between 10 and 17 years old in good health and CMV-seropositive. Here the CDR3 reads CASNIRRREVFYGELFF. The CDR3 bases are TGTGCCAGCAACATAAGAAGGCGGGAGGTGTTTTATGGGGAGCTGTTTTTT. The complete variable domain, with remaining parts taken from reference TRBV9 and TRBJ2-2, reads DSGVTQTPKHLITATGQRVTLRCSPRSGDLSVYWYQQSLDQGLQFLIQYYNGEERAKGNILERFSAQQFPDLHSELNLSSLELGDSALYFCASNIRRREVFYGELFFGEGSRLTVL.